This T cell receptor (beta chain) appears in the sequencing data of a study of cytomegalovirus exposure and HLA in healthy donors. Overall study: Approximately 81% of 398 genotyped donors fell in the Caucasian-associated ancestry cluster.

The PCR made use of 60 Vbeta and 13 Jbeta primers. Clones were read by immunoSEQ multiplex PCR, and TCRdb kept only the in-frame ones, dropping some. This sample has about 94,000 clones; 81% occur once, and the top ten carry approximately 10%. This CDR3 has 11 residues. V lost 2 bases and J lost 7, with 6 bases in between. Germline V gives CDR1 SGHRS, CDR2 YFSETQ. This sequence joins TRBV5-1 and TRBJ2-5; no reliable D call. What was sequenced was PBMCs. The sequence was obtained from a human donor in good health. The CDR3 coding sequence is TGCGCCAGCAGCTTATACGGGACCCAGTACTTC. It specifies CASSLYGTQYF.